The table lists the clone carrying this TCR beta chain with a few counts. This sample is part of a study of blood T cell repertoires in COVID-19. On the study more broadly: Samples came from the United States, Italy and Spain, spanning acute and convalescent COVID-19. Sources were T cells, B-cell-depleted T cells, or PBMCs; the material itself was cDNA or gDNA.

During active infection, Seattle patients enrolled and were then monitored through disease. Data came from immunoSEQ multiplex PCR; TCRdb stores just in-frame clones and leaves some out. Counted here are about 110,000 clones, over 65% occurring once; the ten biggest clones make up 6.2%. Germline trimming cut 3 bases from V and 3 bases from J; bases unmatched to any gene: 10. The germline V gene encodes CDR1 ENHRY and CDR2 SYGVKD. The CDR3 has 18 amino acids. The sequencing sample was made of peripheral blood. This TCR was sampled from a man older than 75 with COVID-19, enrolled during active disease. The V and J genes are TRBV10-3 and TRBJ2-2; 10 bases agree with TRBD1. The CDR3 sequence is CAISDSRGGTGDTGELFF. Here the CDR3 DNA reads TGTGCCATCAGTGACTCGAGGGGCGGGACAGGGGACACCGGGGAGCTGTTTTTT.